These 31 T cell receptor beta chains were sequenced from one sample in a study of T cells in Graves' hyperthyroidism and ophthalmopathy. From RNA transcripts, TCR beta CDR3 regions were amplified. Using the HTBI primer set, a first-round RT-PCR was run on the TCR CDR3. TCRdb processed the multiplex PCR reads anew with MiXCR; each CDR3 protein has one entry. The sample includes approximately 370,000 distinct CDR3 sequences, 15% seen only once; the top ten take over 25%. Sequencing was done on a sample of blood. All receptors derive from a woman in her twenties or thirties with Graves' hyperthyroidism.

The chain employs TRBV11-3 and TRBJ2-1; tentatively, D is TRBD1 (6 bases). Germline V gene data show CDR1 as SGHNT and CDR2 as YENEEA. The ends were cut back, 0 bases at V and 5 bases at J, with 11 bases in the middle. There are 15 residues in the CDR3. The CDR3 DNA reads as TGTGCCAGCAGCTTAGAGGGGGCGCTTAACAATGAGCAGTTCTTC. Its translation is CASSLEGALNNEQFF.

A word on this clonotype: It is unclear where the CDR3 begins or ends on the DNA, so no DNA is shown, and the CDR3 is as TCRdb lists it. V is TRBV11-2 and J is TRBJ2-7. The CDR3 spans 19 residues, counting both ends. Germline CDR1 and CDR2: SGHAT and FQNNGV. This CDR3 is CASSFYICSALLSVYEQYF.

This clonotype has more than one count but fewer than ten. The chain carries TRBV6-2 or TRBV6-3 and TRBJ2-7; a possible D gene is TRBD2 (5 bases). Trimming removed 7 bases at V and 4 bases at J, with 14 bases between. This CDR3 contains 13 residues. CDR1 and CDR2 from the germline V gene are MNHEY and SVGEGT. In DNA form, the CDR3 reads TGTGCCAGCACCGAGGGAGAAGCGTACGAGCAGTACTTC. It codes for CASTEGEAYEQYF.

This chain's CDR3 is CASSVGTAYTEAFF. CDR3 sequence (DNA): TGTGCCAGCAGCGTAGGGACGGCCTACACTGAAGCTTTCTTT. The gene calls are TRBV7-9 and TRBJ1-1, with D possibly matching TRBD1 (5 bases). The germline V gene has CDR1 SEHNR and CDR2 FQNEAQ (reference sequence). V lost 5 bases, J lost 3 bases, and 13 bases lay in between. The CDR3 runs 14 residues. Together with reference TRBV7-9 and TRBJ1-1, the CDR3 gives the full variable domain: DTGVSQNPRHKITKRGQNVTFRCDPISEHNRLYWYRQTLGQGPEFLTYFQNEAQLEKSRLLSDRFSAERPKGSFSTLEIQRTEQGDSAMYLCASSVGTAYTEAFFGQGTRLTVV.

Many counts were recorded for this clonotype. The chain combines TRBV27 with TRBJ2-2, with D possibly matching TRBD1 (6 bases). Trimming took 3 bases from V and 6 from J, leaving 11 bases between them. CDR3 length: 14 amino acids. Germline CDR1 reads MNHEY; CDR2 reads SMNVEV (reference sequence). The CDR3 bases are TGTGCCAGCAGTTTTTCAGGGGCTGCCGGGGAGCTGTTTTTT. Protein sequence: CASSFSGAAGELFF.

This clonotype appeared a few times. V and J are TRBV2 and TRBJ2-1; TRBD1 is a possible D gene (7 bases). CDR3 length: 17 amino acids. Germline V gene sequence: CDR1 SNHLY, CDR2 FYNNEI. V lost 6 bases and J lost 10, with 28 bases in between. The CDR3: CASSTVLTGTAGGEQFF. CDR3 in DNA: TGTGCCAGCAGCACAGTTCTAACCGGGACAGCCGGAGGGGAGCAGTTCTTC.

Ten or more counts support this clonotype. The chain couples TRBV20-1 to TRBJ1-1, with D perhaps matching TRBD1 (6 bases). The V gene lost 3 bases and the J gene lost 4 bases, with 15 bases spanning the gap. The CDR3 is 14 residues long. The germline gives CDR1 DFQATT, CDR2 SNEGSKA (reference sequence). In nucleotides, the CDR3 is TGCAGTGCTAGCGTTGTGGGGGGCGGCACTGAAGCTTTCTTT. Protein: CSASVVGGGTEAFF.

The chain combines TRBV6-1 with TRBJ2-2, with D uncertain. CDR3 size: 11 residues. Germline V gene data show CDR1 as MNHNS and CDR2 as SASEGT. Trimming took 6 bases from V and 5 from J, leaving 4 bases between them. CDR3 residues: CASRRTGELFF. CDR3 sequence (DNA): TGTGCCAGCAGGAGAACCGGGGAGCTGTTTTTT.

This clonotype was counted only a few times. The chain combines TRBV7-9 with TRBJ2-7, with TRBD2 matching 12 bases. Unmatched junction bases numbered 21, after V lost 4 bases and J lost 2 bases. The CDR3 totals 21 residues. The germline CDR1 and CDR2 sequences are SEHNR and FQNEAQ (reference sequence). The CDR3 is CASSSMGATSGRPPNPYEQYF. The DNA for the CDR3 is TGTGCCAGCAGCTCAATGGGGGCGACTAGCGGGAGACCCCCAAATCCCTACGAGCAGTACTTC. The variable domain in full, completed from reference TRBV7-9 and TRBJ2-7, reads DTGVSQNPRHKITKRGQNVTFRCDPISEHNRLYWYRQTLGQGPEFLTYFQNEAQLEKSRLLSDRFSAERPKGSFSTLEIQRTEQGDSAMYLCASSSMGATSGRPPNPYEQYFGPGTRLTVT.

As for this clonotype: This could be a read error, since a much larger clone is one nucleotide away. CDR3 DNA: TGCAGTGCCGAGATAGGACAGGGTAGAAATGAGCGGTTCTTC. Residues: CSAEIGQGRNERFF. The V call is TRBV20-1, the J call TRBJ2-1, with TRBD1 identical over 8 bases. The CDR3 length is 14 residues. Germline values: CDR1 DFQATT, CDR2 SNEGSKA (reference sequence).

This clonotype was counted at least ten times. The chain links TRBV28 to TRBJ2-3; D is unclear. Germline CDR1 reads MDHEN; CDR2 reads SYDVKM. The CDR3 runs to 15 residues. The V and J ends lost 4 bases and 0 bases respectively, with 11 bases between them. CDR3 sequence: CASSSPGPSTDTQYF. CDR3 coding DNA: TGTGCCAGCAGTTCCCCCGGGCCCAGCACAGATACGCAGTATTTT.

This clonotype was counted many times. The V call is TRBV5-5, the J call TRBJ2-1; D unresolved. V was cut by 4 bases and J by 5 bases, with 16 bases left in between. The CDR3 runs 15 residues. Germline CDR1 is SGHKS and CDR2 is YYEKEE (reference sequence). DNA for the CDR3: TGTGCCAGCAGCCCAACTACTACCCTCGACAATGAGCAGTTCTTC. It translates to CASSPTTTLDNEQFF.

This chain connects TRBV20-1 to TRBJ1-5; TRBD1 is a possible D gene (6 bases). The germline V gene encodes CDR1 DFQATT and CDR2 SNEGSKA (reference sequence). Trimming took 5 bases from V and 0 from J, leaving 17 bases between them. The CDR3 is 16 residues long. The CDR3 here is CSAPQTGRYSNQPQHF. As DNA, the CDR3 is TGCAGTGCTCCACAGACAGGCCGGTATAGCAATCAGCCCCAGCATTTT.

The V call is TRBV10-3, the J call TRBJ2-3; D may match TRBD1 or TRBD2 (5 bases each). Trimming pared 0 bases from V and 1 base from J, leaving 8 bases between. Germline lookup yields CDR1 ENHRY and CDR2 SYGVKD. The CDR3 has 15 amino acids. The CDR3 DNA is TGTGCCATCAGTGAGTCGGGGGTCGGCACAGATACGCAGTATTTT. This translates into CAISESGVGTDTQYF.

The chain joins TRBV24-1 to TRBJ2-3; 13 nucleotides match TRBD2. V gave up 3 bases and J gave up 5 bases; unmatched junction bases: 10. CDR1 is KGHDR and CDR2 is SFDVKD in the germline V gene. The CDR3 is 18 residues long. The CDR3 here is CATSDGGTSGTIKDTQYF. The CDR3 nucleotides read TGTGCCACCAGTGATGGTGGGACTAGCGGGACGATCAAAGATACGCAGTATTTT.

This clonotype was observed many times. DNA for the CDR3: TGTGCCTGGAGTGTTTCGAGGGGGCAGAGCTCCTACGAGCAGTACTTC. This gives the protein CAWSVSRGQSSYEQYF. The V call is TRBV30, the J call TRBJ2-7; TRBD1 matches at 7 bases. The length of the CDR3 is 16 residues. The germline CDR1 and CDR2 sequences are GTSNPN and SVGIG (reference sequence). V shed 0 bases, J shed 0 bases, and the junction held 8 bases outside the gene matches.

This clonotype was seen a few times. The chain couples TRBV18 to TRBJ2-7; possibly TRBD1 for D (5 bases). V gave up 3 bases and J gave up 3 bases, with 12 bases separating them. Germline loops: CDR1 KGHSH, CDR2 LQKENI. The CDR3 has 14 residues. The DNA for the CDR3 is TGTGCCAGCTCACCGAATCAGGGTTACTACGAGCAGTACTTC. It is translated as CASSPNQGYYEQYF. The whole variable domain, filled in from reference TRBV18 and TRBJ2-7, reads NAGVMQNPRHLVRRRGQEARLRCSPMKGHSHVYWYRQLPEEGLKFMVYLQKENIIDESGMPKERFSAEFPKEGPSILRIQQVVRGDSAAYFCASSPNQGYYEQYFGPGTRLTVT.

This clonotype was counted between two and nine times. V and J are TRBV25-1 and TRBJ2-1; TRBD2 might be the D (6 bases). This CDR3 contains 13 residues. V lost 4 bases and J 8 bases, leaving 12 bases between the germline ends. The V gene's germline CDR1 is MGHDK and CDR2 SYGVNS. The CDR3 loop reads CASSGGLEHEQFF. The CDR3 DNA follows: TGTGCCAGCAGTGGGGGACTGGAGCATGAGCAGTTCTTC. The variable domain in full, completed from reference TRBV25-1 and TRBJ2-1, reads EADIYQTPRYLVIGTGKKITLECSQTMGHDKMYWYQQDPGMELHLIHYSYGVNSTEKGDLSSESTVSRIRTEHFPLTLESARPSHTSQYLCASSGGLEHEQFFGPGTRLTVL.

A word on this clonotype: This clone may be a read error of a much larger clone one base away. V is TRBV6-1 and J is TRBJ2-3; the D call may be TRBD1 or TRBD2 (7 bases each). This CDR3 comprises 16 residues. Germline V gene sequence: CDR1 MNHNS, CDR2 SASEGT. The CDR3 DNA reads TGTGCCACAGGTGCCGACAGGGAGGGTTTTTGGGATACGCAGTGTTTT. This gives the protein CATGADREGFWDTQCF.

There are many counts of this clonotype. The chain combines TRBV5-1 with TRBJ2-1; 7 bases map to TRBD1. This CDR3 spans 15 amino acids. CDR1 and CDR2 (germline): SGHRS, YFSETQ. Trimming took 0 bases from V and 2 from J; bases not matched to a gene: 2. The CDR3 reads CASSLDGTAYNEQFF. The DNA for the CDR3 is TGCGCCAGCAGCTTGGATGGGACAGCCTACAATGAGCAGTTCTTC.

This clonotype was seen repeatedly, ten times or more. The rearrangement uses TRBV7-9 and TRBJ2-7; no reliable D call. This CDR3 has 14 amino acids. Germline CDR1 and CDR2: SEHNR and FQNEAQ (reference sequence). Trimming took off 2 bases at V and 4 bases at J, with 12 bases between the two ends. This CDR3 is CASSLSVTLYEQYF. The CDR3 coding sequence is TGTGCCAGCAGCTTATCTGTCACGCTATACGAGCAGTACTTC.

The genes are TRBV24-1 and TRBJ2-3, with TRBD2 matching 8 bases. Germline CDR1 and CDR2: KGHDR and SFDVKD. This CDR3 contains 13 residues. The V gene end was trimmed by 7 bases and the J gene end by 1 base; junction bases not matched to a gene: 0. The chain's CDR3 is CATRTSGTDTQYF. The CDR3 DNA reads TGTGCCACCAGGACTAGCGGCACAGATACGCAGTATTTT.

This clonotype was recorded many times. The chain joins TRBV4-1 to TRBJ1-1; D remains unclear. This CDR3 has 16 residues. Trimming shortened V by 1 base and J by 3 bases, and 15 bases separated the two germline ends. Germline CDR1 is MGHRA and CDR2 is YSYEKL. The CDR3 nucleotides read TGCGCCAGCAGCCAAGTAAGCGGGATTTGGTACACTGAAGCTTTCTTT. It yields the protein CASSQVSGIWYTEAFF.

This clonotype was counted between two and nine times. The V and J genes are TRBV18 and TRBJ1-2, with 7 bases aligning to TRBD1. V shed 3 bases and J 10 bases; nucleotides not matched to a gene: 8. The CDR3 has 13 amino acids. The germline V gene has CDR1 KGHSH and CDR2 LQKENI. CDR3 nucleotide sequence: TGTGCCAGCTCACCGAGCCGACAGGGAGACTACACCTTC. The encoded protein is CASSPSRQGDYTF.

The V and J genes are TRBV10-1 and TRBJ2-3; a weak D match, TRBD2 (6 bases). The CDR3 is 12 residues long. Germline V gives CDR1 WNHNN, CDR2 SYGVQD (reference sequence). V was shortened by 8 bases and J by 6 bases, with 12 bases between the two germline ends. The CDR3 DNA reads TGCGCCAGCGCGGGGTTCGACGATACGCAGTATTTT. It encodes CASAGFDDTQYF.

There are a few counts of this clonotype. The CDR3 sequence is CSARDSLKGETQYF. In DNA form, the CDR3 reads TGCAGTGCGCGGGACAGCCTCAAGGGGGAGACCCAGTACTTC. The chain recombines TRBV20-1 with TRBJ2-5; the D gene is possibly TRBD1 (7 bases). In germline, CDR1 is DFQATT, CDR2 SNEGSKA (reference sequence). The CDR3 extends over 14 amino acids. V lost 6 bases, J lost 5 bases, and 19 bases lay in between.

Ten or more counts support this clonotype. The chain recombines TRBV3-1 with TRBJ2-4; 8 positions match TRBD2. Germline CDR1 LGHDT, CDR2 YNNKEL (reference sequence). Losses at the gene ends were 4 bases for V and 7 bases for J; bases not matched to a gene: 12. The CDR3 covers 16 residues. The CDR3 DNA reads TGTGCCAGCAGCCCTATCGAGCGGGGGCTCGGGAACATTCAGTACTTC. Protein: CASSPIERGLGNIQYF.

The V and J genes are TRBV7-9 and TRBJ2-7; 7 bases are shared with TRBD1. This CDR3 is 12 amino acids long. Germline-derived CDR1 and CDR2 are SEHNR and FQNEAQ (reference sequence). V shed 11 bases, J shed 2 bases, and the junction held 6 bases outside the gene matches. CDR3 sequence: CAGTTGAYEQYF. In nucleotides, the CDR3 is TGTGCCGGAACTACAGGGGCCTACGAGCAGTACTTC.

A few counts support this clonotype. The chain joins TRBV6-2 or TRBV6-3 to TRBJ2-2; D is unclear. V was cut by 0 bases and J by 6 bases, with 8 bases left in between. The CDR3 spans 14 residues. Germline-derived CDR1 and CDR2 are MNHEY and SVGEGT. CDR3 sequence (DNA): TGTGCCAGCAGTTACTCCCGACAAGCCGGGGAGCTGTTTTTT. It encodes CASSYSRQAGELFF.

This clonotype was counted at least ten times. V gene TRBV12-3 or TRBV12-4 combines with J gene TRBJ1-5; no firm D call. This CDR3 has 13 amino acids. Trimming left V 6 bases short and J 7 bases short, with 13 bases between. As DNA, the CDR3 is TGTGCCAGCAGCTCCCCAGATCTCCAGCCCCAGCATTTT. Amino acid sequence: CASSSPDLQPQHF.

This chain joins TRBV30 and TRBJ2-1, with D tentatively TRBD1 (5 bases). The length of the CDR3 is 13 residues. Germline V gene lookup returns CDR1 GTSNPN and CDR2 SVGIG (reference sequence). Trimming left V 3 bases short and J 3 bases short, with 9 bases between. CDR3 amino acids: CAWSPGNYNEQFF. CDR3 sequence (DNA): TGTGCCTGGAGCCCAGGGAACTACAATGAGCAGTTCTTC.